This TCR beta chain was retrieved from a study of cytomegalovirus exposure and HLA in healthy donors. Notes on the study in general: The study recorded over 150 TCR beta chains that were cytomegalovirus-associated. Prediction of most subjects' HLA-A and HLA-B alleles by TCR beta sequences was reportedly accurate. In vitro confirmation showed three CMV-associated chains to be CMV antigen specific.

This clone was found a few times. Its antigen is unidentified. CDR3 length: 14 residues. Trimming pared 4 bases from V and 2 bases from J, leaving 12 bases between. CDR1 and CDR2 (germline): SGHRS, YFSETQ. The PCR made use of 60 Vbeta and 13 Jbeta primers. Only in-frame clones appear in the TCRdb table, and some are missing; sequencing was by immunoSEQ multiplex PCR. The table lists roughly 140,000 clones, approximately 9% of them singletons. The rearrangement links TRBV5-1 to TRBJ1-1, with D maybe TRBD1 (5 bases). This TCR was recovered from a male donor in good health and CMV-seronegative. The sequenced sample consisted of PBMCs. CDR3 nucleotides: TGCGCCAGCAGCGTTACAGGAACCAACACTGAAGCTTTCTTT. Protein sequence: CASSVTGTNTEAFF.